This record concerns one T cell receptor beta chain sequence. This clonotype was detected once. What this receptor recognizes is not known. Qualities for individual bases were not recorded, and no much larger clone is one base off. A solitary read yields weak support. This specimen's treatment or condition label, interpreted: live attenuated yellow fever vaccine strain. At each blood-draw timepoint, two biological replicates of bulk PBMCs were obtained. PBMCs were isolated from peripheral blood using a standard Ficoll-Paque protocol. TriZol was used to extract RNA from bulk PBMCs, from CD4 and CD8 fractions, and from dextramer-positive and dextramer-negative fractions. The sample is drawn from a study of T cells after yellow fever vaccination (dated by TCRdb to about 2019). A note on the overall study: Libraries from fractions with low cell numbers were prepared with the SMART-Seq v4 Ultra Low Input RNA kit. Two healthy male donors, one aged 18 to 29 and one aged 30 to 40 years, were included in the cohort. Blood samples were taken at several timepoints before and after primary and secondary immunization, and bulk PBMC replicates and cell subsets were isolated. To follow T-cell clones before and after primary and booster YFV17D yellow fever vaccination, bulk TCR alpha and beta repertoires were sequenced over time.

CDR1 and CDR2 were assigned from the germline V gene (reference sequence) as MNHEY and SMNVEV. Taken from cysteine to phenylalanine, the CDR3 has 14 residues. The entry retains the CDR3 DNA only, 42 bases that are in frame from base 1. Trimming at the junction amounts to 7 bases on V and 0 bases on J, and the germline ends lie 12 bases apart. Synthesis of TCR cDNA relied on 5'RACE template switching, a step that introduced a universal primer site along with unique molecular identifiers. cDNA synthesis was primed from both the TCR alpha and TCR beta constant segments. Library amplification involved two PCR steps, and the second step added sample barcodes and sequencing adapters. Sequencing of libraries was done on Illumina HiSeq 2500 (2x100 bp) or NovaSeq (2x150 bp). For the original study's pipeline: MIGEC handled demultiplexing of reads and collapsing into UMI consensus sequences, while MiXCR performed V(D)J alignment. Clonotypes responding to the vaccine were identified with edgeR on replicate PBMC samples, with the criteria of FDR below 0.01 and a log2 fold change above 5 up to day 15. CD4 or CD8 identity was assigned to each bulk clonotype according to whether the clonotype was present at higher abundance in the sequenced CD4 repertoire or the sequenced CD8 repertoire. TCRdb trimmed public reads at Q25 via fastp, called clones via MiXCR and kept in-frame beta chains. Duplicate CDR3 protein sequences are folded into a single record with the most common DNA and genes. It is TCRdb's table, rather than the study itself, that gives the V and J calls and clone size. Present in this sample are a few hundred thousand distinct CDR3 sequences, around 10% of which were seen just once. Together, the top ten hold about 17% of the sample.

Overall study outcomes, separate from this receptor: FACS-sorted repertoires could contain abundant contaminating clonotypes from the bulk population, so computational filtering was required. A small fraction of clonotypes showed up in both the CD4 and CD8 compartments, probably as a result of convergent recombination. Because the study included only two donors, the extent to which the findings can be generalized is limited. Compared with the primary T-cell response, the secondary T-cell response was weaker but faster, peaking on day 5 rather than day 15. After the booster, most of the clones that had expanded following primary vaccination were detected again (almost 98% of CD4 and around 90% of CD8), which suggests that memory was broadly maintained.

The TCR sequence derives from a man aged 18 to 29 who received the YFV17D yellow fever vaccine. The receptor chain draws on TRBV27 and TRBJ1-1; no D segment can be confidently identified. The sequences come from PBMCs, collected on the day of the first yellow fever vaccination. The nucleotides are TGTGCCAGCACGGGCGGAATGATGAACACTGAAGCTTTCTTT. This sequence encodes CASTGGMMNTEAFF.